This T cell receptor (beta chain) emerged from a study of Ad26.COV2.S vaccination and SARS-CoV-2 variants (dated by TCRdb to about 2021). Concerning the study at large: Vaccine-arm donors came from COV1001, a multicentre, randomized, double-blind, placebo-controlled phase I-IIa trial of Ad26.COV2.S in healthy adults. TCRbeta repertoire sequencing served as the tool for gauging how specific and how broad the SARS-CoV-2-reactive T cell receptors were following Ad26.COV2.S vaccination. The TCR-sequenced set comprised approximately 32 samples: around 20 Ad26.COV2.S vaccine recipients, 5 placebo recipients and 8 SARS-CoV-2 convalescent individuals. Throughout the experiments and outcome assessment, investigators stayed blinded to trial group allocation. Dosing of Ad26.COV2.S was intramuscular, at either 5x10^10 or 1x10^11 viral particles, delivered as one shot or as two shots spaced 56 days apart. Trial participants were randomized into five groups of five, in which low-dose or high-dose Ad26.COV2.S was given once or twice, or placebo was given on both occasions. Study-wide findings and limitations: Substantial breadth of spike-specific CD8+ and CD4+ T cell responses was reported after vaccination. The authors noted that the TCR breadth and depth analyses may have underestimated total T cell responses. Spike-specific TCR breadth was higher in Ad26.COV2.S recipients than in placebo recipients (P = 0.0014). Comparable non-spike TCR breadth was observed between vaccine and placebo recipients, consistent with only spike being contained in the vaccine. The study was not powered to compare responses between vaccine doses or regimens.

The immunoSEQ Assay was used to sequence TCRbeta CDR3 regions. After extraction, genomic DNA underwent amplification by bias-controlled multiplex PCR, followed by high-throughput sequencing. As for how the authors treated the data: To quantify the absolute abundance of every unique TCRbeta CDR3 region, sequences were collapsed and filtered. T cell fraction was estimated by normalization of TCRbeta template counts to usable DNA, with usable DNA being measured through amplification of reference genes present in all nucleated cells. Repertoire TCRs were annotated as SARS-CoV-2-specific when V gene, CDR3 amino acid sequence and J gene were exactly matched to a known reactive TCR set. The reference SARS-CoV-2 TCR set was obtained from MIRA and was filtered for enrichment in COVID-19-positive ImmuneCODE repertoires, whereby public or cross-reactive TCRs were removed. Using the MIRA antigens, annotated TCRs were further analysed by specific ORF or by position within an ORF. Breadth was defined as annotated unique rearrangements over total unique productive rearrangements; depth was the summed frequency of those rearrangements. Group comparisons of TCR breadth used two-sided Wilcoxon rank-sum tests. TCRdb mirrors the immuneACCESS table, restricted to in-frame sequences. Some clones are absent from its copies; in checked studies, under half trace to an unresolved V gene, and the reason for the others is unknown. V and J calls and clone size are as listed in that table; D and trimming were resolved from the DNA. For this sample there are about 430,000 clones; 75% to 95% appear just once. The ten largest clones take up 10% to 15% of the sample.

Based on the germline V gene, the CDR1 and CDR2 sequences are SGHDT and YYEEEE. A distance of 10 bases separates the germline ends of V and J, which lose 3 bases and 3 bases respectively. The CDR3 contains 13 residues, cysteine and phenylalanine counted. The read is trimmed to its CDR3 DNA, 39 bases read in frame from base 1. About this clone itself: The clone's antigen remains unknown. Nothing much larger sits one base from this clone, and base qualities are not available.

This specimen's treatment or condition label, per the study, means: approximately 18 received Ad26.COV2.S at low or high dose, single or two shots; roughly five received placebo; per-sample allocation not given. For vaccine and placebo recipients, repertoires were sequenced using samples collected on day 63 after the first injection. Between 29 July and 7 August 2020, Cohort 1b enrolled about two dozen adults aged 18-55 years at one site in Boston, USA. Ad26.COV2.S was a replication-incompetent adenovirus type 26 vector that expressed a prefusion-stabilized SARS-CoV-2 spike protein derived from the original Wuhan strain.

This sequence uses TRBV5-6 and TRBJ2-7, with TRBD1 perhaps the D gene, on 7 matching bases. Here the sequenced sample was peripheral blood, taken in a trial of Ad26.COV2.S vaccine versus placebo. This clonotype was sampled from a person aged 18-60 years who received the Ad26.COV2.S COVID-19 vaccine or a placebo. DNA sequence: TGTGCCAGCAGCTCGCGGGACAGCTACGAGCAGTACTTC. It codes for CASSSRDSYEQYF.